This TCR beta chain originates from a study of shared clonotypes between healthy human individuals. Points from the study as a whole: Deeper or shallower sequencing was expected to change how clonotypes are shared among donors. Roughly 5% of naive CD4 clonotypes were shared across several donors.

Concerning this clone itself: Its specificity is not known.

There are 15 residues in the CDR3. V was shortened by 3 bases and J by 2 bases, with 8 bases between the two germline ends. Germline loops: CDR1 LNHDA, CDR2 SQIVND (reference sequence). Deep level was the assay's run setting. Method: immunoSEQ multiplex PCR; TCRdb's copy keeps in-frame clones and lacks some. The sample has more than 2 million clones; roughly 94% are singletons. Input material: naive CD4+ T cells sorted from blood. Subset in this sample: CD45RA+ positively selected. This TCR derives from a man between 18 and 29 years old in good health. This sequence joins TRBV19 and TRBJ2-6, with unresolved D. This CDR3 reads CASSILSTGANVLTF. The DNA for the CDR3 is TGTGCCAGTAGTATTTTGTCGACTGGGGCCAACGTCCTGACTTTC.